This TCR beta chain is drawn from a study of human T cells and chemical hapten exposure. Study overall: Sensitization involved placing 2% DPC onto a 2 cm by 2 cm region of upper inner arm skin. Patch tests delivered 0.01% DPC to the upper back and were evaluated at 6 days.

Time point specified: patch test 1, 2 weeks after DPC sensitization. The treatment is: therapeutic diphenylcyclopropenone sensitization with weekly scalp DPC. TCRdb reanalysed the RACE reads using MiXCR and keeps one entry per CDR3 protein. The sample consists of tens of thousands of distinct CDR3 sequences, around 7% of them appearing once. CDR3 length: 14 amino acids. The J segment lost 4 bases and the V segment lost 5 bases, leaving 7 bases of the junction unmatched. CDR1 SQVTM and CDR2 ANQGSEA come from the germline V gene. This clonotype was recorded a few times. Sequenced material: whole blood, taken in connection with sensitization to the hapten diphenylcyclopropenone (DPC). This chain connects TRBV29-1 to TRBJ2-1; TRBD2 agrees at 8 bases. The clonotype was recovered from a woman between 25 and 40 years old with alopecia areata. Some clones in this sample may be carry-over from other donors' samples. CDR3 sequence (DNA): TGCAGCGTTAACGGGGGGGCAGGTTACAATGAGCAGTTCTTC. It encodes CSVNGGAGYNEQFF.